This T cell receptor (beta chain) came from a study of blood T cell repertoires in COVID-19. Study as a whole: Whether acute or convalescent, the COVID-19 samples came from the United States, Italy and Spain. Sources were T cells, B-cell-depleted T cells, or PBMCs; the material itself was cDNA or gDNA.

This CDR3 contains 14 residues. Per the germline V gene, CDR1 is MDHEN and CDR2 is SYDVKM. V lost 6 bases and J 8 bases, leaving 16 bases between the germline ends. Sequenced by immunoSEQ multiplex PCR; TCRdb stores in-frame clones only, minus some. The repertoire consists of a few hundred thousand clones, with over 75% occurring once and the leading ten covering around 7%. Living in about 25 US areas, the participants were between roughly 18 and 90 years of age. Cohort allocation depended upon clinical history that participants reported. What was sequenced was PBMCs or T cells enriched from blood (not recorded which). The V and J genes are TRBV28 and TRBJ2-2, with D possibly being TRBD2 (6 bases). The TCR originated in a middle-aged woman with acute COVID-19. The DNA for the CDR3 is TGTGCCAGCAGACAGCGTACTAGCAGGGGGGAGCTGTTTTTT. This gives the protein CASRQRTSRGELFF.